This T cell receptor beta chain was observed in a study of a mutant IDH1 vaccine in newly diagnosed glioma. Study summary: An approximately 62% male, approximately 38% female split and a mean age of approximately 40 years characterized treated patients. Previous care, which was radiotherapy, temozolomide, or both, most often involved both.

Sequenced by immunoSEQ multiplex PCR; TCRdb stores in-frame clones only, minus some. Of roughly 38,000 clones in the sample, roughly 89% were seen once. This CDR3 contains 14 residues. The V end lost 5 bases, the J end lost 6 bases, and 16 bases lay between the germline ends. Germline CDR1 reads SEHNR; CDR2 reads FQNEAQ (reference sequence). Indicated time point: baseline, week 1 (first vaccination visit). As to treatment: pre-vaccination baseline after standard-of-care therapy. The clonotype was recovered from a man younger than 35 with glioma. V usage is TRBV7-9 and J usage is TRBJ1-1; TRBD1 is a possible D gene (5 bases). This sample comprised PBMCs, obtained from a glioma patient treated with radiotherapy, temozolomide or both. In DNA form, the CDR3 reads TGTGCCAGCAGCCCGGCGGTAGGAGGGGCTGAAGCTTTCTTT. Translation: CASSPAVGGAEAFF.